The rows below give T cell receptor beta chains drawn from one sample of a study of cytomegalovirus exposure and HLA in healthy donors. TCRdb's copy holds only in-frame clones and misses some; the assay was immunoSEQ multiplex PCR. The profile shows 200,000 to 300,000 clones, around 91% of them singletons. The sample comprised PBMCs. These TCRs come from a woman under 40 in good health and CMV-seronegative. Each CDR3 is given with its conserved first and last residue. The order of the fields is clone size, J gene, D gene, V gene, CDR3 protein, CDR3 DNA. A D gene is named only where the DNA matches it firmly. Clone size is given for some rows only: seen once, a few or many times, or a class if the clone is expanded.

. | TRBJ2-7 | . | TRBV10-2 | CASSESRLGLYEQYF | TGCGCCAGCAGTGAGTCCCGACTAGGTCTCTACGAGCAGTACTTC
. | TRBJ1-3 | . | TRBV6-1 | CASSEDVNVANTIYF | TGTGCCAGCAGTGAAGACGTTAATGTTGCCAACACCATATATTTT
. | TRBJ2-7 | . | TRBV5-6 | CASSPTGISYEQYF | TGTGCCAGCAGCCCTACAGGAATCTCCTACGAGCAGTACTTC
few | TRBJ2-5 | . | TRBV30 | CAWSPQGRETQYF | TGTGCCTGGAGTCCTCAGGGTCGCGAGACCCAGTACTTC
few | TRBJ2-1 | TRBD1 | TRBV6-6 | CASSYSTGQEINEQFF | TGTGCCAGCAGTTACTCGACGGGACAGGAAATTAATGAGCAGTTCTTC
. | TRBJ2-1 | . | TRBV27 | CASGVYYEQFF | TGTGCCAGCGGAGTTTACTATGAGCAGTTCTTC
many | TRBJ2-1 | . | TRBV5-6 | CASSRGGNEQFF | TGTGCCAGCAGCCGAGGAGGCAATGAGCAGTTCTTC
. | TRBJ2-1 | . | TRBV28 | CASSLLAENNEQFF | TGTGCCAGCAGTTTATTGGCAGAGAACAATGAGCAGTTCTTC
few | TRBJ2-2 | . | TRBV7-8 | CASSLAYTGELFF | TGTGCCAGCAGCTTAGCGTACACCGGGGAGCTGTTTTTT
. | TRBJ2-1 | TRBD1 | TRBV5-1 | CASSHGQGYYNEQFF | TGCGCCAGCAGCCACGGACAGGGGTACTACAATGAGCAGTTCTTC
. | TRBJ2-5 | . | TRBV5-6 | CASSTLGFGVGGTQYF | TGTGCCAGCAGCACCCTGGGCTTCGGGGTAGGGGGGACCCAGTACTTC
few | TRBJ2-7 | TRBD1 | TRBV2 | CASRDQGGPFGEQYF | TGTGCCAGCAGGGATCAAGGGGGCCCGTTTGGGGAGCAGTACTTC
few | TRBJ2-1 | TRBD2 | TRBV11-3 | CASSPGTSLNNEQFF | TGTGCCAGCAGCCCCGGGACTAGCTTAAACAATGAGCAGTTCTTC
. | TRBJ2-6 | TRBD2 | TRBV27 | CASSRASGSSGANVLTF | TGTGCCAGCAGTCGGGCTAGCGGGAGTTCTGGGGCCAACGTCCTGACTTTC
. | TRBJ2-7 | . | TRBV5-1 | CASSLAAGKGYEQYF | TGCGCCAGCAGCTTGGCTGCGGGGAAAGGCTACGAGCAGTACTTC
. | TRBJ1-1 | . | TRBV25-1 | CASHAGVNTEAFF | TGTGCCAGCCACGCGGGAGTTAACACTGAAGCTTTCTTT
. | TRBJ1-2 | . | TRBV10-2 | CASSDGGGYTF | TGCGCCAGCAGTGACGGGGGTGGCTACACCTTC
. | TRBJ1-2 | . | TRBV29-1 | CSVEEITGNYGYTF | TGCAGCGTTGAAGAAATAACAGGAAACTATGGCTACACCTTC
. | TRBJ2-1 | . | TRBV15 | CATSRVSSSEYNEQFF | TGTGCCACCAGCAGAGTGTCCAGCAGTGAGTACAATGAGCAGTTCTTC
. | TRBJ2-7 | TRBD2 | TRBV10-3 | CAISATGLADTSLEQYF | TGTGCCATCAGTGCAACGGGACTAGCGGATACCTCCTTGGAGCAGTACTTC
. | TRBJ2-2 | . | TRBV27 | CASSLGSDTGELFF | TGTGCCAGCAGTTTAGGTTCCGACACCGGGGAGCTGTTTTTT
. | TRBJ2-1 | TRBD2 | TRBV18 | CASSGWTTLAGGDNEQFF | TGTGCCAGCTCAGGCTGGACAACCCTAGCGGGAGGGGACAATGAGCAGTTCTTC
. | TRBJ2-7 | . | TRBV29-1 | CSVEGLGNEQYF | TGCAGCGTTGAAGGGCTGGGGAACGAGCAGTACTTC
. | TRBJ2-7 | . | TRBV7-6 | CASSLAAGHTYEQYF | TGTGCCAGCAGCTTAGCGGCTGGACACACCTACGAGCAGTACTTC
. | TRBJ2-5 | . | TRBV28 | CASTTPEGRTQETQYF | TGTGCCAGCACCACCCCTGAAGGGAGAACCCAAGAGACCCAGTACTTC
. | TRBJ2-2 | . | TRBV30 | CAWSVPVPGELFF | TGTGCCTGGAGTGTACCGGTTCCCGGGGAGCTGTTTTTT
. | TRBJ2-6 | . | TRBV5-1 | CASSNRGGTGANVLTF | TGCGCCAGCAGCAACAGGGGAGGGACTGGGGCCAACGTCCTGACTTTC
. | TRBJ2-5 | . | TRBV5-4 | CASSVPGQETQYF | TGTGCCAGCAGCGTCCCGGGGCAGGAGACCCAGTACTTC
. | TRBJ2-7 | . | TRBV7-3 | CASSLTGTVSYEQYF | TGTGCCAGCAGCTTAACCGGGACGGTCTCCTACGAGCAGTACTTC
. | TRBJ2-7 | TRBD2 | TRBV7-2 | CASSVRSGLAGEQYF | TGTGCCAGCAGCGTCCGTTCGGGACTAGCTGGCGAGCAGTACTTC
once | TRBJ2-7 | TRBD2 | TRBV5-6 | CASSLFASGSYEQYF | TGTGCCAGCAGCTTGTTTGCTAGCGGGAGTTACGAGCAGTACTTC